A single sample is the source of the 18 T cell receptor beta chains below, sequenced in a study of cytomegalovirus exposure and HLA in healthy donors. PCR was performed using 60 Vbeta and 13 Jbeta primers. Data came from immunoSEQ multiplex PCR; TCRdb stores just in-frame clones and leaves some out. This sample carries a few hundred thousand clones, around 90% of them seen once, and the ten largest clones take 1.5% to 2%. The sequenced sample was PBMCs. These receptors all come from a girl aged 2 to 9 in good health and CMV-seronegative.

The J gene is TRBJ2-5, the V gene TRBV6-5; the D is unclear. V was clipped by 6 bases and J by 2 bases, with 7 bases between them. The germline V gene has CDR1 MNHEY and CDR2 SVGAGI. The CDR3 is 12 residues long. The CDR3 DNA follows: TGTGCCAGCAGGAGCTTACAAGAGACCCAGTACTTC. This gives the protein CASRSLQETQYF.

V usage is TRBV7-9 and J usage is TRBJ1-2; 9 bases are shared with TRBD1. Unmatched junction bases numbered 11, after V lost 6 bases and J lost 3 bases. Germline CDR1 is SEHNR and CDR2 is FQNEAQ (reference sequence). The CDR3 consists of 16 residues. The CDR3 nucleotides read TGTGCCAGCAGTCACCCCCGGGACAGGGAGGACTATGGCTACACCTTC. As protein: CASSHPRDREDYGYTF.

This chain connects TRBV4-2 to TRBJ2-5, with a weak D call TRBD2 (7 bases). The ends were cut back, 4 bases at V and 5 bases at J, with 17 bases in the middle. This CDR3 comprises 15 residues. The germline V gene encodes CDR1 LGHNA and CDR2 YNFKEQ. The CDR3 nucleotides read TGTGCCAGCAGCCCGCCGGGGGCCGGGGGGGAGACCCAGTACTTC. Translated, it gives CASSPPGAGGETQYF.

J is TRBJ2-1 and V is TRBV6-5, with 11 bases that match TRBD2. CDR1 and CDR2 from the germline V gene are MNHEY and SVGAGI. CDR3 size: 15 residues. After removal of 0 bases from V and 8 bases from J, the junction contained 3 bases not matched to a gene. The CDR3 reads CASSYSGLAEDEQFF. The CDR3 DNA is TGTGCCAGCAGTTACTCGGGACTAGCGGAAGATGAGCAGTTCTTC.

CDR3 loop: CASSLTGGKTDTQYF. CDR3 in DNA: TGTGCCAGTAGCCTGACAGGGGGCAAGACAGATACGCAGTATTTT. The V gene is TRBV19, the J gene TRBJ2-3; 10 bases match TRBD1. V dropped 6 bases and J dropped 3; count of bases not matched to a gene: 6. Looked up from germline, CDR1 is LNHDA and CDR2 is SQIVND (reference sequence). The CDR3 is made up of 15 amino acids.

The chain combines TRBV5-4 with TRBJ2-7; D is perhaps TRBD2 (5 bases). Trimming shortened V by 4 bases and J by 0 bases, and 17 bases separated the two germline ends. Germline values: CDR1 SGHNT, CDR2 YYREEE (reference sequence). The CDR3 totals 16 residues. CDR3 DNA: TGTGCCAGCAGCCCCCGGTTTGCGGGTGCCTCCTACGAGCAGTACTTC. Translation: CASSPRFAGASYEQYF.

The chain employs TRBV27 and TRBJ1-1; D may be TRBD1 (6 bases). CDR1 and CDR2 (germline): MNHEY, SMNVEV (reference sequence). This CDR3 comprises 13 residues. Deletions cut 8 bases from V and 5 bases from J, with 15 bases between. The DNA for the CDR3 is TGTGCCAGCGGACTGGGACAAAGGACTGAAGCTTTCTTT. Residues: CASGLGQRTEAFF.

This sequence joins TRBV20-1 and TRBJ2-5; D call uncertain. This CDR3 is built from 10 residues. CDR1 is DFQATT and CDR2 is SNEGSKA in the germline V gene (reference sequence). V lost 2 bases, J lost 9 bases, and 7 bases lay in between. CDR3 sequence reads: CSARTEAQYF. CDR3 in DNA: TGCAGTGCTAGAACCGAGGCCCAGTACTTC.

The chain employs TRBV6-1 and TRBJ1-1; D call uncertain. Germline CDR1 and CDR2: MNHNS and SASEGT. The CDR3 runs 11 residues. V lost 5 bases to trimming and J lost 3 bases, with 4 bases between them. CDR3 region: CASSLYTEAFF. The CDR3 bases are TGTGCCAGCAGTCTTTACACTGAAGCTTTCTTT.

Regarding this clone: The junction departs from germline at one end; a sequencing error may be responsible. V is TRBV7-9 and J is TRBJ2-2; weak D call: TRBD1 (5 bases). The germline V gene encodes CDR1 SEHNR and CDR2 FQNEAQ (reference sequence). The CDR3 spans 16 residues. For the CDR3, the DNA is TGTTCCAGCAGCCCTGGCCCAGGGTTTGGAACCGGGGAGCTGTTTTTT. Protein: CSSSPGPGFGTGELFF.

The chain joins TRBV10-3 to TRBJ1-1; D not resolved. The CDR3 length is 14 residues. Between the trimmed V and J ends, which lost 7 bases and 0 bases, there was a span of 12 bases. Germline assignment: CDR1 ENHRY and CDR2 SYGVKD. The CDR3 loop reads CAITPGGVNTEAFF. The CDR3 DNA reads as TGTGCCATCACCCCTGGAGGTGTGAACACTGAAGCTTTCTTT.

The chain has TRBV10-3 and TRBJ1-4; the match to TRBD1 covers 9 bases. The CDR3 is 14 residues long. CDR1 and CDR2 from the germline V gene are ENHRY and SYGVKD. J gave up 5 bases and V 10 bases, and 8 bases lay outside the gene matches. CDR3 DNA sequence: TGTGCCAGTACAGGGGGCGCGAAGAATGAAAAACTGTTTTTT. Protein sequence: CASTGGAKNEKLFF.

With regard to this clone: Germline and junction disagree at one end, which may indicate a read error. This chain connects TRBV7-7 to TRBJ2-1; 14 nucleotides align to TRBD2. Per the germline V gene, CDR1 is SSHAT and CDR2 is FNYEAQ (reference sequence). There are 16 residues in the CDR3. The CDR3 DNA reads TGTGCTAGCAGCCCGGGACTAGCGGGGGCGGGAAATGAGCAGTTCTTC. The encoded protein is CASSPGLAGAGNEQFF. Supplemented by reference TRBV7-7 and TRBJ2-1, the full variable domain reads GAGVSQSPRYKVTKRGQDVTLRCDPISSHATLYWYQQALGQGPEFLTYFNYEAQPDKSGLPSDRFSAERPEGSISTLTIQRTEQRDSAMYRCASSPGLAGAGNEQFFGPGTRLTVL.

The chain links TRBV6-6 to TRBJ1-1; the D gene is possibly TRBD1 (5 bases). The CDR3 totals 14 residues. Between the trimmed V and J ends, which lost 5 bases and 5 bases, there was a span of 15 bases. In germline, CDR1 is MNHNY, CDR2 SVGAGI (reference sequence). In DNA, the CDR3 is TGTGCCAGCAGTGTCCAGGGAGGGTTTACTGAAGCTTTCTTT. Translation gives CASSVQGGFTEAFF.

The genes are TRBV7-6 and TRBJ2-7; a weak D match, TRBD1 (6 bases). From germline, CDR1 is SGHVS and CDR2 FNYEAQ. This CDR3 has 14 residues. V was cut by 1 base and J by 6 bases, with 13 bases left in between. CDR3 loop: CASSLEGRGGEQYF. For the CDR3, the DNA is TGTGCCAGCAGCTTAGAAGGCAGGGGTGGCGAGCAGTACTTC.

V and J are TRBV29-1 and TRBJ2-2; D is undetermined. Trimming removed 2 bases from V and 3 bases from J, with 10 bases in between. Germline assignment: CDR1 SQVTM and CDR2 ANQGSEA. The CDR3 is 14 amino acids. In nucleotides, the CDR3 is TGCAGCGTTGAAACGCCGGAGCACACCGGGGAGCTGTTTTTT. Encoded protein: CSVETPEHTGELFF.

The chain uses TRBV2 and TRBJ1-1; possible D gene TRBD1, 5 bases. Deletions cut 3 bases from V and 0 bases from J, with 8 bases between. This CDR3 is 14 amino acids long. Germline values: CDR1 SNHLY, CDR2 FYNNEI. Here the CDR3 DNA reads TGTGCCAGCAGTGATGACAGCATGAACACTGAAGCTTTCTTT. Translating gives CASSDDSMNTEAFF.

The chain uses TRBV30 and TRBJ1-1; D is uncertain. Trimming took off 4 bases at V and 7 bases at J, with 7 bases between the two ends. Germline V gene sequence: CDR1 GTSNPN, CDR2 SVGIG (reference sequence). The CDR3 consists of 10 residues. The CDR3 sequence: CAWIPVEAFF. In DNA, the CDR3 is TGTGCCTGGATTCCTGTTGAAGCTTTCTTT.